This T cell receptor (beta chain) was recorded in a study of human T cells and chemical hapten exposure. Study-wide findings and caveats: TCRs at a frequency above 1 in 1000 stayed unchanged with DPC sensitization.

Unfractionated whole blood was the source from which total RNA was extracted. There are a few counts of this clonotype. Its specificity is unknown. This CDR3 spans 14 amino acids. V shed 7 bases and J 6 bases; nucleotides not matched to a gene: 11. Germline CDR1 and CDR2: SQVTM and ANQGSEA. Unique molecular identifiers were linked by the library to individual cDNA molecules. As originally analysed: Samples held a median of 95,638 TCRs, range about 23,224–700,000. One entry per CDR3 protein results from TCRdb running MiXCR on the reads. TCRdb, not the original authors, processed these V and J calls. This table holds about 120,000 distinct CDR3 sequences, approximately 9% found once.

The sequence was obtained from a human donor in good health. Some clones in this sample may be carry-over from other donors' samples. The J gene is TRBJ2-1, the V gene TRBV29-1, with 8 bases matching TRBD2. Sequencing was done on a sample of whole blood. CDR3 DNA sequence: TGCAGCGCTGCCGGGCAAGCGGGAGTCAATGAGCAGTTCTTC. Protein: CSAAGQAGVNEQFF.